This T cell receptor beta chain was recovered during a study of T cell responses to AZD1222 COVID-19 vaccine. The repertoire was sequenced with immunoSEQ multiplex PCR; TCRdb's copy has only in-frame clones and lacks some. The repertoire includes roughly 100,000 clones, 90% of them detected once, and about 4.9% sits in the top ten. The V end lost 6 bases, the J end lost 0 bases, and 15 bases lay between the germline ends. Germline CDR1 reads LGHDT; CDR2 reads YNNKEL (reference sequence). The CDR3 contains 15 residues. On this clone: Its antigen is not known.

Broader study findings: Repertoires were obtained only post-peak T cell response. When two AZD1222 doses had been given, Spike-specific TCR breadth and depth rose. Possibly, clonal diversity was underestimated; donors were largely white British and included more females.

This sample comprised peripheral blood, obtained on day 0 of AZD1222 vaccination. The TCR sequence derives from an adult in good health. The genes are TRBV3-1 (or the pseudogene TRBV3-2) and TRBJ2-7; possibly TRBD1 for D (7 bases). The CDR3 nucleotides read TGTGCCAGCAGGCTTACTCAGGGGGGCTCCTACGAGCAGTACTTC. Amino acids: CASRLTQGGSYEQYF.